This TCR beta chain was obtained from a study of T cells in Graves' hyperthyroidism and ophthalmopathy. Whole-study results and caveats: The majority of expanded thyroid clonotypes above 0.001 also appeared in blood.

The table lists this clonotype with many counts. Its specificity is unknown. PBMCs were obtained from about 10 ml fresh peripheral blood. RNA transcripts served as the template for amplifying TCR beta CDR3 regions. TCR CDR3 regions were first amplified by RT-PCR with HTBI primers. TCRdb reanalysed the multiplex PCR reads using MiXCR and keeps one entry per CDR3 protein. The repertoire holds 350,000 to 400,000 distinct CDR3 sequences, with roughly 19% as singletons. The clonotype originates from a woman between 18 and 29 years old with Graves' hyperthyroidism. Sequenced: blood.

The CDR3 nucleotides read TGCAGTGCTACGAAGACCGGGACGCCCGATAGCAATCAGCCCCAGCATTTT. This encodes CSATKTGTPDSNQPQHF. The V gene is TRBV20-1, the J gene TRBJ1-5, with D perhaps matching TRBD1 (5 bases). Trimming left V 4 bases short and J 0 bases short, with 19 bases between. Germline values: CDR1 DFQATT, CDR2 SNEGSKA (reference sequence). This CDR3 is built from 17 residues.